Each of the 15 T cell receptor beta chains below was sequenced from the same sample in a study of T cell changes during pregnancy in multiple sclerosis. Produced via immunoSEQ multiplex PCR; TCRdb's table is partial and in-frame only. The table lists 40,000 to 50,000 clones, 91% of them singletons, with approximately 10% in the top ten. The sample here was CD8+ T cells from peripheral blood mononuclear cells, taken after pregnancy. Receptors originate from a female donor with multiple sclerosis, enrolled in a pregnancy study.

The CDR3 sequence is CASSETGHMNTEAFF. The CDR3 coding sequence is TGTGCCAGCAGTGAAACCGGACACATGAACACTGAAGCTTTCTTT. The chain couples TRBV2 to TRBJ1-1; possibly TRBD1 for D (5 bases). V was clipped by 2 bases and J by 0 bases, with 10 bases between them. Germline loops: CDR1 SNHLY, CDR2 FYNNEI. The CDR3 is 15 residues long.

This clone was detected a few times. The V gene is TRBV9, the J gene TRBJ1-3; D ambiguous. Germline V CDR1 and CDR2: SGDLS, YYNGEE. The CDR3 contains 15 residues. V shed 0 bases and J shed 0 bases, with 7 bases lying between them. The CDR3 DNA reads TGTGCCAGCAGCGTAGGAGGCAGCTCTGGAAACACCATATATTTT. It encodes CASSVGGSSGNTIYF.

This chain connects TRBV6-6 to TRBJ2-2; tentative D call: TRBD1 (5 bases). V lost 6 bases, J lost 3 bases, and 8 bases lay in between. This CDR3 contains 13 residues. Per the germline V gene, CDR1 is MNHNY and CDR2 is SVGAGI (reference sequence). Here the CDR3 reads CASSRVDTGELFF. The CDR3 DNA sequence: TGTGCCAGCAGCAGGGTAGACACCGGGGAGCTGTTTTTT.

The chain is built from TRBV6-1 and TRBJ2-7, with 11 bases identical to TRBD2. The ends lost 1 base at V and 7 bases at J; junction bases unmatched: 12. Germline CDR1 and CDR2: MNHNS and SASEGT. This CDR3 has 17 amino acids. The CDR3 is CASSEEIGGLADTEQYF. For the CDR3, the DNA is TGTGCCAGCAGTGAAGAGATTGGGGGACTAGCGGACACAGAGCAGTACTTC.

The J gene is TRBJ1-5, the V gene TRBV14; D not resolved. V lost 0 bases and J lost 3, with 18 bases in between. CDR3 length: 18 residues. CDR1 and CDR2 (germline): SGHDN, FVKESK. CDR3 sequence reads: CASSQDSSVPYSNQPQHF. The DNA for the CDR3 is TGTGCCAGCAGCCAAGATAGTAGCGTCCCATATTCCAATCAGCCCCAGCATTTT.

This clone turned up a few times. The chain links TRBV9 to TRBJ2-2, with D possibly being TRBD1 (7 bases). The germline V and J ends were trimmed by 6 bases and 1 base, with 19 bases remaining between them. Germline CDR1 reads SGDLS; CDR2 reads YYNGEE. The CDR3 totals 17 residues. The CDR3 nucleotides read TGTGCCAGCACCACTCCTCGGGGGACAGAGAACACCGGGGAGCTGTTTTTT. It translates to CASTTPRGTENTGELFF.

This chain connects TRBV28 to TRBJ1-5, with 8 bases aligning to TRBD1. The CDR3 runs 16 residues. V lost 3 bases, J lost 1 base, and 5 bases stayed unmatched. From germline, CDR1 is MDHEN and CDR2 SYDVKM. The CDR3 here is CASSFLTGESNQPQHF. The CDR3 DNA is TGTGCCAGCAGTTTTCTGACAGGGGAGAGCAATCAGCCCCAGCATTTT.

This clone has just one count. The chain is built from TRBV4-1 and TRBJ1-2; 8 nucleotides line up with TRBD1. The CDR3 runs to 14 residues. V was pared by 4 bases and J by 5 bases, with 6 bases of the junction left unmatched. In germline, CDR1 is MGHRA, CDR2 YSYEKL. Here the CDR3 DNA reads TGCGCCAGCAGCCGCATCGGACAGGGTTATGGCTACACCTTC. Amino acids: CASSRIGQGYGYTF.

The chain carries TRBV30 and TRBJ1-1, with D tentatively TRBD1 (5 bases). The CDR3 is 12 amino acids. CDR1 and CDR2 (germline): GTSNPN, SVGIG (reference sequence). V was shortened by 5 bases and J by 3 bases, with 10 bases between the two germline ends. The CDR3 DNA reads TGTGCCTGGCAGGACACGGACACTGAAGCTTTCTTT. It translates to CAWQDTDTEAFF.

This chain uses TRBV29-1 with TRBJ2-7; TRBD1 aligns across 10 bases. Germline V CDR1 and CDR2: SQVTM, ANQGSEA. The CDR3 length is 12 residues. The V segment lost 7 bases and the J segment 3 bases; nucleotides outside the gene matches: 3. The CDR3 coding sequence is TGCAGCGCCCGGGACAGGGGCTACGAGCAGTACTTC. Its protein is CSARDRGYEQYF.

The chain carries TRBV30 and TRBJ2-7; D not certain. The germline V and J ends were trimmed by 3 bases and 4 bases, with 10 bases remaining between them. The germline CDR1 and CDR2 sequences are GTSNPN and SVGIG (reference sequence). The CDR3 has 12 residues. CDR3 residues: CAWSVRFYEQYF. The CDR3 DNA sequence: TGTGCCTGGAGCGTCAGATTTTACGAGCAGTACTTC.

The chain combines TRBV7-6 with TRBJ1-1, with no clear D. V lost 1 base, J lost 5 bases, and 14 bases lay in between. The CDR3 has 15 amino acids. Germline CDR1 and CDR2: SGHVS and FNYEAQ. The CDR3 DNA sequence: TGTGCCAGCAGCTTAGTGCGGGCGGTGAGAACTGAAGCTTTCTTT. Protein product: CASSLVRAVRTEAFF. The variable domain in full, completed from reference TRBV7-6 and TRBJ1-1, reads GAGVSQSPRYKVTKRGQDVALRCDPISGHVSLYWYRQALGQGPEFLTYFNYEAQQDKSGLPNDRFSAERPEGSISTLTIQRTEQRDSAMYRCASSLVRAVRTEAFFGQGTRLTVV.

The chain employs TRBV18 and TRBJ2-7; 13 nucleotides agree with TRBD2. This CDR3 spans 16 amino acids. In germline, CDR1 is KGHSH, CDR2 LQKENI. The J segment lost 1 base and the V segment lost 0 bases, leaving 0 bases of the junction unmatched. The CDR3 nucleotides are TGTGCCAGCTCACCACCGGGACTAGCGGGGTCCTACGAGCAGTACTTC. This encodes CASSPPGLAGSYEQYF.

The CDR3 here is CASSEQGAEQETQYF. Written as DNA, the CDR3 is TGTGCCAGCAGCGAACAGGGCGCGGAACAAGAGACCCAGTACTTC. J is TRBJ2-5 and V is TRBV7-9, with TRBD1 as a possible D gene (6 bases). There are 15 residues in the CDR3. Germline V gives CDR1 SEHNR, CDR2 FQNEAQ (reference sequence). V lost 5 bases and J 2 bases, leaving 15 bases between the germline ends.

V gene TRBV25-1 combines with J gene TRBJ1-5; perhaps TRBD1 as D (5 bases). The V gene's germline CDR1 is MGHDK and CDR2 SYGVNS. V lost 1 base to trimming and J lost 5 bases, with 9 bases between them. This CDR3 spans 14 amino acids. The CDR3 here is CASSEWGEYQPQHF. As DNA, the CDR3 is TGTGCCAGCAGTGAATGGGGCGAATATCAGCCCCAGCATTTT. Supplemented by reference TRBV25-1 and TRBJ1-5, the full variable domain reads EADIYQTPRYLVIGTGKKITLECSQTMGHDKMYWYQQDPGMELHLIHYSYGVNSTEKGDLSSESTVSRIRTEHFPLTLESARPSHTSQYLCASSEWGEYQPQHFGDGTRLSIL.